The clone carrying this TCR beta chain showed up just a few times. TCRdb ran MiXCR on the RT-PCR reads and lists one entry per CDR3 protein. Among about 680,000 distinct CDR3 sequences listed, approximately 15% were seen once. The germline V gene has CDR1 LGHNA and CDR2 YSLEER. V gave up 0 bases and J gave up 2 bases, with 15 bases separating them. The CDR3 spans 17 residues. This sequence was found in a female donor in good health, serving as a healthy control. Material for sequencing was memory CD4+ T cells from blood. The rearrangement uses TRBV4-3 and TRBJ2-3; D may be TRBD1 (6 bases). The CDR3 reads CASSQDLVTGTTDTQYF. The CDR3 DNA sequence: TGCGCCAGCAGCCAAGATCTGGTAACAGGGACCACAGATACGCAGTATTTT.